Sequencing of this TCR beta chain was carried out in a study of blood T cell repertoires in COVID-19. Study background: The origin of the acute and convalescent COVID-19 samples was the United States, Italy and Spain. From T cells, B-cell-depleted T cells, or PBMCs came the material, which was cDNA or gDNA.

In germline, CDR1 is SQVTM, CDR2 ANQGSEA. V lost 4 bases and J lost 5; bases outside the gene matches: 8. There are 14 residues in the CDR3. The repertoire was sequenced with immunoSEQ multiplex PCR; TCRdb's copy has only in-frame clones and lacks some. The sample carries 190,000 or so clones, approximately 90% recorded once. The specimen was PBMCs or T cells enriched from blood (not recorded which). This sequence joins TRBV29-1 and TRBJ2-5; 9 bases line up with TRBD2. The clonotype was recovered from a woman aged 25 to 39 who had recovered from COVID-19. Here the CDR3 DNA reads TGCAGCGTTGGTCCTAGCGGGGAAGGGGAGACCCAGTACTTC. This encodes CSVGPSGEGETQYF. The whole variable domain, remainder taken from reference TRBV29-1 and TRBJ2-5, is SAVISQKPSRDICQRGTSLTIQCQVDSQVTMMFWYRQQPGQSLTLIATANQGSEATYESGFVIDKFPISRPNLTFSTLTVSNMSPEDSSIYLCSVGPSGEGETQYFGPGTRLLVL.